This entry features one TCR beta chain sequence. Its antigen remains unknown. Every sample yielded at least 6.5 million isolated PBMCs. Together with a sample-barcoded 5' primer, a J-beta primer mix was included in a second PCR lasting roughly 6 to 12 cycles. TCRdb processed the 5' RACE reads anew with MiXCR; each CDR3 protein has one entry. The sample includes roughly 2 million distinct CDR3 sequences, approximately 50% of them seen just once. These data are taken from a study of blood T cells in healthy people across ages. Study-wide results and limits: Whereas aged donors had fewer naive CD4+ cells, long-lived donors had more of them and higher diversity. Because sorting was not performed, PBMCs prevented conclusive naive versus antigen-experienced comparison.

The V gene's germline CDR1 is SGDLS and CDR2 YYNGEE. Deletions cut 3 bases from V and 9 bases from J, with 13 bases between. The CDR3 is 13 amino acids. The gene calls are TRBV9 and TRBJ2-1; tentatively, D is TRBD2 (5 bases). The sequencing sample was made of blood. The clonotype was recovered from a woman in her forties in good health. The CDR3 protein is CASSEGGSLEQFF. The CDR3 nucleotides read TGTGCCAGCAGCGAGGGTGGGAGCCTTGAGCAGTTCTTC.